These T cell receptor beta chains were read from a single sample in a study of Ad26.COV2.S vaccination and SARS-CoV-2 variants. Generated by immunoSEQ multiplex PCR, the TCRdb table keeps only in-frame clones and is missing some. The sample lists 440,000 or so clones; about nine tenths were seen once. Sequencing was performed on peripheral blood, taken in a trial of Ad26.COV2.S vaccine versus placebo. The source is a person aged 18-60 years who received the Ad26.COV2.S COVID-19 vaccine or a placebo. Both conserved end residues are part of each CDR3. A D gene is named only where the DNA matches it firmly. Where a row states a size, it is once, few, many or the class of an expanded clone; other rows omit it.

cdr3_aa | cdr3_nt | j_call | d_call | clone_size | v_call
CASSQLDGELFF | TGTGCCAGCAGCCAACTTGACGGGGAGCTGTTTTTT | TRBJ2-2 | - | - | TRBV3-1/TRBV3-2
CASRTGGLYQETQYF | TGTGCCAGCCGGACAGGGGGATTGTACCAAGAGACCCAGTACTTC | TRBJ2-5 | TRBD1 | - | TRBV19
CASRSRDSYEQYF | TGTGCCAGCCGATCCCGCGACAGCTACGAGCAGTACTTC | TRBJ2-7 | - | - | TRBV6-5
CASGLDRPSNTGELFF | TGTGCTAGTGGTTTGGACAGGCCTTCGAACACCGGGGAGCTGTTTTTT | TRBJ2-2 | - | - | TRBV12-5
CSASGQGEVGSPLHF | TGCAGTGCTAGTGGACAGGGTGAAGTAGGTTCACCCCTCCACTTT | TRBJ1-6 | TRBD1 | - | TRBV20-1
CASSDWSPHQPQHF | TGTGCCAGCAGCGACTGGTCCCCGCATCAGCCCCAGCATTTT | TRBJ1-5 | - | - | TRBV6-5
CASSYSDSPYNEQFF | TGTGCCAGCAGTTACTCAGACTCACCGTACAATGAGCAGTTCTTC | TRBJ2-1 | - | - | TRBV6-2/TRBV6-3
CASSLVRSSYEQYF | TGTGCCAGCAGCTTAGTTCGTAGCTCCTACGAGCAGTACTTC | TRBJ2-7 | - | - | TRBV7-8
CSVVGGQGLEVGYGYTF | TGCAGCGTTGTGGGGGGACAGGGGCTGGAAGTAGGCTATGGCTACACCTTC | TRBJ1-2 | TRBD1 | once | TRBV29-1
CASSLVPSGSSADEQFF | TGTGCCAGCAGCTTAGTCCCTAGCGGGAGCAGTGCGGATGAGCAGTTCTTC | TRBJ2-1 | TRBD2 | - | TRBV7-2
CASSSDSNQIKFF | TGTGCCAGCAGCTCAGACAGCAACCAAATTAAGTTCTTC | TRBJ2-1 | - | - | TRBV11-3
CASSSRGYEQYF | TGTGCCAGCAGCTCCAGGGGTTACGAGCAGTACTTC | TRBJ2-7 | - | - | TRBV5-6
CASSLAASSYNEQFF | TGTGCCAGTAGCTTAGCCGCAAGCTCCTACAATGAGCAGTTCTTC | TRBJ2-1 | - | - | TRBV19
CASSVYGQEKLFF | TGCGCCAGCAGCGTATATGGACAAGAAAAACTGTTTTTT | TRBJ1-4 | - | - | TRBV5-1
CASHRTSGSLGDTDTQYF | TGTGCCAGCCATCGGACTAGCGGGAGTTTGGGGGACACAGATACGCAGTATTTT | TRBJ2-3 | TRBD2 | - | TRBV2
CASSQEGVAGGSSYNEQFF | TGCGCCAGCAGCCAAGAGGGAGTAGCGGGAGGGAGCTCCTACAATGAGCAGTTCTTC | TRBJ2-1 | TRBD2 | - | TRBV4-1
CASSIVGGKLFF | TGTGCCAGTAGTATAGTAGGCGGAAAACTGTTTTTT | TRBJ1-4 | - | - | TRBV19
CASSSRQGNTEAFF | TGTGCCAGTAGTTCCCGACAGGGCAACACTGAAGCTTTCTTT | TRBJ1-1 | TRBD1 | - | TRBV19
CASSAKRAGTNTGELFF | TGTGCCAGCAGCGCCAAGCGGGCCGGGACGAACACCGGGGAGCTGTTTTTT | TRBJ2-2 | - | - | TRBV7-7
CASSGDGEQYF | TGTGCCAGCAGTGGGGACGGCGAGCAGTACTTC | TRBJ2-7 | - | - | TRBV6-2/TRBV6-3
CASSPPSGMGNTIYF | TGTGCCAGCTCACCACCTTCAGGGATGGGAAACACCATATATTTT | TRBJ1-3 | - | - | TRBV18
CASRREGQSYNEQFF | TGTGCCAGCAGGAGGGAGGGCCAGTCCTACAATGAGCAGTTCTTC | TRBJ2-1 | TRBD2 | - | TRBV25-1